The 26 T cell receptor beta chains below were found in one sample sequenced in a study of T-cell reconstitution after alpha-beta-depleted transplantation in children. Preparing the TCRbeta library involved the use of unique molecular identifiers. MiXCR was run by TCRdb on the PCR reads, yielding one entry per CDR3 protein. The sample gives 100,000 to 120,000 distinct CDR3 sequences, approximately 10% of which show up once; approximately 7.9% is in the top ten. The sequencing here drew on PBMCs from the stem cell graft donor, taken from the stem cell graft. The origin of the receptors is a human donor who donated a stem cell graft to a child with acute lymphoblastic leukemia.

This clonotype showed up many times. V gene TRBV20-1 combines with J gene TRBJ2-2; D possibly corresponds to TRBD2 (5 bases). Germline V CDR1 and CDR2: DFQATT, SNEGSKA (reference sequence). This CDR3 is built from 12 residues. Deletions cut 0 bases from V and 8 bases from J, with 7 bases between. CDR3 nucleotides: TGCAGTGCTAGAGAGAGGGAGGGGGAGCTGTTTTTT. It specifies CSAREREGELFF.

This clonotype occurred a few times. V gene TRBV30 combines with J gene TRBJ2-7; no clear D. The CDR3 is 12 residues long. With 0 bases removed from V and 2 bases from J, the gap between germline ends came to 5 bases. Germline V gives CDR1 GTSNPN, CDR2 SVGIG (reference sequence). CDR3 amino acids: CAWSVAPYEQYF. The CDR3 DNA follows: TGTGCCTGGAGTGTGGCCCCCTACGAGCAGTACTTC.

This clonotype was observed a few times. This rearrangement joins TRBV6-2 or TRBV6-3 to TRBJ2-7; TRBD2 matches at 7 bases. CDR3 length: 16 residues. Germline V lookup: CDR1 MNHEY, CDR2 SVGEGT. V lost 2 bases and J lost 2; bases outside the gene matches: 9. In DNA form, the CDR3 reads TGTGCCAGCAGTTACCCCCCTAGCGGCCTTCCCTACGAGCAGTACTTC. Translation gives CASSYPPSGLPYEQYF.

This clonotype was detected many times. The V and J genes are TRBV12-3 or TRBV12-4 and TRBJ1-2; TRBD1 matches 9 bases. V shed 5 bases, J shed 8 bases, and the junction held 6 bases outside the gene matches. CDR3 size: 13 residues. DNA for the CDR3: TGTGCCAGCAGTCCCGGGACAGGGAGAGGCTACACCTTC. Residues: CASSPGTGRGYTF.

This clonotype was seen ten or more times. This chain links TRBV5-1 with TRBJ2-1, with TRBD2 as a possible D gene (5 bases). The CDR3 has 15 amino acids. Germline CDR1 reads SGHRS; CDR2 reads YFSETQ. The V end was cut by 0 bases, the J end by 6 bases, with 13 bases between. CDR3 nucleotide sequence: TGCGCCAGCAGCTTGGGAACGCGGGCCGTCAATGAGCAGTTCTTC. Encoded protein: CASSLGTRAVNEQFF.

This clonotype was seen many times. The CDR3 region has the DNA TGCAGTGCGGTAGCGACAGGGGCGAAATACGAGCAGTACTTC. This sequence encodes CSAVATGAKYEQYF. The rearrangement joins TRBV20-1 to TRBJ2-7, with 8 bases that match TRBD1. Trimming removed 6 bases from V and 4 bases from J; junction bases left unmatched: 11. Per the germline V gene, CDR1 is DFQATT and CDR2 is SNEGSKA (reference sequence). The CDR3 runs 14 residues.

This clonotype was counted ten times or more. CDR3 nucleotides: TGTGCCAGCAGCTTGGTTGTGAGCGGGGGGGACCCCTACAATGAGCAGTTCTTC. This translates into CASSLVVSGGDPYNEQFF. The J gene is TRBJ2-1, the V gene TRBV11-1, with 10 bases fitting TRBD2. Per the germline V gene, CDR1 is SGHAT and CDR2 is FQDESV (reference sequence). The junction had 10 bases not matched to a gene; V was cut back by 3 bases and J by 2 bases. The CDR3 runs 18 residues.

Details on this clonotype: This clone may be a read error of a much larger clone one base away. The CDR3 here is CSVSGGQALEAFF. The CDR3 nucleotides are TGCAGTGTTAGTGGAGGACAGGCCCTTGAAGCTTTCTTT. The V and J genes are TRBV20-1 and TRBJ1-1, with 7 bases aligning to TRBD1. Germline V gene data show CDR1 as DFQATT and CDR2 as SNEGSKA (reference sequence). The CDR3 spans 13 residues. Germline trimming cut 7 bases from V and 7 bases from J; bases unmatched to any gene: 12.

This clonotype came up many times. The rearrangement joins TRBV5-1 to TRBJ2-5; possibly TRBD2 for D (7 bases). Germline V lookup: CDR1 SGHRS, CDR2 YFSETQ. V was clipped by 7 bases and J by 3 bases, with 22 bases between them. The CDR3 is 16 residues long. CDR3 in amino acids: CASQTSTTGREETQYF. The CDR3 bases are TGCGCCAGCCAGACATCAACTACAGGGAGGGAAGAGACCCAGTACTTC.

This clonotype was detected many times. This chain joins TRBV9 and TRBJ2-1, with TRBD2 identical over 11 bases. The junction had 6 bases not matched to a gene; V was cut back by 4 bases and J by 6 bases. This CDR3 region has 15 residues. Germline CDR1 is SGDLS and CDR2 is YYNGEE. The CDR3 sequence: CASSSGTSGSNEQFF. CDR3 DNA: TGTGCCAGCAGCTCAGGGACTAGCGGAAGCAATGAGCAGTTCTTC.

There are many counts of this clonotype. This chain uses TRBV5-6 with TRBJ2-2, with 8 bases matching TRBD1. The length of the CDR3 is 15 residues. The germline V gene encodes CDR1 SGHDT and CDR2 YYEEEE. After removal of 4 bases from V and 5 bases from J, the junction contained 7 bases not matched to a gene. Here the CDR3 DNA reads TGTGCCAGCAGCCTACAGGGGGTAAAGACCGGGGAGCTGTTTTTT. This sequence encodes CASSLQGVKTGELFF.

This clonotype was detected many times. The rearrangement uses TRBV10-3 and TRBJ2-7; 7 positions agree with TRBD1. Losses at the gene ends were 6 bases for V and 4 bases for J; bases not matched to a gene: 12. The germline V gene encodes CDR1 ENHRY and CDR2 SYGVKD. This CDR3 comprises 15 residues. CDR3 residues: CAISGGETGIYEQYF. In DNA form, the CDR3 reads TGTGCCATCAGCGGTGGTGAGACAGGGATTTACGAGCAGTACTTC.

The table lists this clonotype with many counts. V and J are TRBV12-3 or TRBV12-4 and TRBJ2-1; D may be TRBD2 (5 bases). There are 13 residues in the CDR3. V shed 3 bases and J shed 8 bases, with 11 bases lying between them. CDR3 sequence: CASSFIRGDEQFF. In DNA, the CDR3 is TGTGCCAGCAGTTTTATCCGGGGAGATGAGCAGTTCTTC.

The V and J genes are TRBV30 and TRBJ2-7, with TRBD2 matching 7 bases. The CDR3 loop spans 11 amino acids. Trimming cost V 8 bases and J 3 bases; bases outside gene matches: 4. Germline assignment: CDR1 GTSNPN and CDR2 SVGIG (reference sequence). CDR3 amino acids: CAGGGSYEQYF. The CDR3 bases are TGTGCCGGGGGGGGGAGCTACGAGCAGTACTTC.

This clonotype showed up many times. This chain uses TRBV28 with TRBJ2-3, with D unresolved. Per the germline V gene, CDR1 is MDHEN and CDR2 is SYDVKM. This CDR3 comprises 12 residues. V was cut by 5 bases and J by 6 bases, with 9 bases left in between. The chain's CDR3 is CASSPPMDTQYF. The CDR3, as DNA: TGTGCCAGCAGTCCCCCTATGGATACGCAGTATTTT.

Ten or more counts support this clonotype. The rearrangement uses TRBV12-3 or TRBV12-4 and TRBJ2-7; D may be TRBD1 or TRBD2 (5 bases each). V was trimmed by 5 bases and J by 0 bases, leaving 14 bases between them. The CDR3 runs 15 residues. CDR3 bases: TGTGCCAGCAGTGCTCGGGACGGTACCTCCTACGAGCAGTACTTC. The encoded protein is CASSARDGTSYEQYF.

This clonotype was counted ten times or more. The chain links TRBV7-2 to TRBJ2-3, with 9 nucleotides matching TRBD2. J was trimmed by 5 bases and V by 5 bases; bases with no gene match: 11. The CDR3 runs to 16 residues. The germline V gene has CDR1 SGHTA and CDR2 FQGNSA. The CDR3 spells CASSPRTSDYRDTQYF. CDR3 sequence (DNA): TGTGCCAGCAGCCCTCGGACTAGCGATTATCGAGATACGCAGTATTTT.

This clonotype has ten or more counts. J is TRBJ2-7 and V is TRBV5-1; 7 positions agree with TRBD1. V lost 5 bases to trimming and J lost 6 bases; unmatched junction nucleotides: 11. The CDR3 contains 14 residues. CDR1 and CDR2 from the germline V gene are SGHRS and YFSETQ. In DNA form, the CDR3 reads TGCGCCAGCAGTAACCCGGGACAGTTCCGCGAGCAGTACTTC. Translated, it gives CASSNPGQFREQYF.

This clonotype was detected ten times or more. The rearrangement uses TRBV5-1 and TRBJ1-1, with 8 bases aligning to TRBD1. V shed 1 base, J shed 4 bases, and the junction held 9 bases outside the gene matches. CDR3 length: 16 amino acids. Germline lookup yields CDR1 SGHRS and CDR2 YFSETQ. The CDR3 region has the DNA TGCGCCAGCAGCTTGTGGACAGGGCAGGGGGGCACTGAAGCTTTCTTT. Amino acids: CASSLWTGQGGTEAFF.

Many counts were recorded for this clonotype. The genes are TRBV6-1 and TRBJ1-5; D gene unclear. The CDR3 has 14 residues. V lost 3 bases and J 6 bases, leaving 12 bases between the germline ends. Germline CDR1 is MNHNS and CDR2 is SASEGT. CDR3 region: CASSEEYMGQPQHF. CDR3 nucleotide sequence: TGTGCCAGCAGTGAGGAATACATGGGTCAGCCCCAGCATTTT.

The table lists this clonotype with many counts. This chain joins TRBV9 and TRBJ2-2; a possible D gene is TRBD2 (5 bases). V was pared by 0 bases and J by 5 bases, with 11 bases between. Germline V gene lookup returns CDR1 SGDLS and CDR2 YYNGEE. The CDR3 is 15 residues long. The CDR3, as DNA: TGTGCCAGCAGCGTAGGATCGGGCGGGACCGGGGAGCTGTTTTTT. This encodes CASSVGSGGTGELFF.

This clonotype was observed at least ten times. The CDR3 nucleotides are TGCAGCGTTTCCGGTAGCCTAGCGGGGAGCACAGATACGCAGTATTTT. It specifies CSVSGSLAGSTDTQYF. J is TRBJ2-3 and V is TRBV29-1, with 9 bases lining up with TRBD2. This CDR3 is built from 16 residues. V trimming: 5 bases; J trimming: 0 bases; junction bases outside the gene matches: 9. CDR1 and CDR2 from the germline V gene are SQVTM and ANQGSEA.

This clonotype has just a few counts. The gene calls are TRBV20-1 and TRBJ2-1; 8 bases line up with TRBD1. Losses at the gene ends were 5 bases for V and 2 bases for J; bases not matched to a gene: 5. The CDR3 extends over 14 amino acids. CDR1 is DFQATT, CDR2 SNEGSKA, per germline (reference sequence). The CDR3 spells CSARKTGAYNEQFF. In nucleotides, the CDR3 is TGCAGTGCTCGCAAGACAGGGGCCTACAATGAGCAGTTCTTC.

This clonotype was counted only a few times. The rearrangement uses TRBV12-3 or TRBV12-4 and TRBJ1-1; weak D call: TRBD1 (6 bases). The CDR3 spans 14 residues. V was cut by 6 bases and J by 1 base, with 12 bases left in between. CDR3 loop: CASRMTGRNTEAFF. Here the CDR3 DNA reads TGTGCCAGCAGGATGACAGGACGGAACACTGAAGCTTTCTTT.

This clonotype was seen at least ten times. The rearrangement joins TRBV4-3 to TRBJ2-7; 10 positions agree with TRBD1. Germline V CDR1 and CDR2: LGHNA, YSLEER. V shed 3 bases, J shed 2 bases, and the junction held 4 bases outside the gene matches. The CDR3 spans 15 residues. CDR3 coding DNA: TGCGCCAGCAGCCAGCCGGGACAGGGGACCTACGAGCAGTACTTC. Protein sequence: CASSQPGQGTYEQYF.

This clonotype was counted many times. The chain links TRBV29-1 to TRBJ2-5; TRBD1 aligns across 9 bases. The ends lost 2 bases at V and 7 bases at J; junction bases unmatched: 11. The CDR3 runs 15 residues. Germline V lookup: CDR1 SQVTM, CDR2 ANQGSEA. The CDR3 region has the DNA TGCAGCGTTGAAAGTCCCAGACAGGGGGACGGGACCCAGTACTTC. Translating it yields CSVESPRQGDGTQYF.